This T cell receptor (beta chain) originates from a study of chemoradiotherapy in HPV16-positive cancers. Profiled with immunoSEQ multiplex PCR; TCRdb holds only in-frame clones, not every one. The data hold around 12,000 clones, with around 68% observed a single time. The ends were cut back, 3 bases at V and 8 bases at J, with 10 bases in the middle. From germline, CDR1 is DFQATT and CDR2 SNEGSKA (reference sequence). The CDR3 consists of 11 residues. Whole-study results and caveats: Candidate HPV-specific clones and E7-related TCR motifs grew in tumor during treatment. Better recurrence-free survival went with HPV-responsive T-cell expansion in HPV16-positive patients.

Of note for this clone: Its antigen remains unknown.

The TCR was taken from a human donor with HPV-associated anogenital cancer. This sample was obtained from a patient who underwent chemoradiotherapy. The V gene is TRBV20-1, the J gene TRBJ1-2; D unclear. The CDR3 is CSASRGLGYTF. The DNA of the CDR3 is TGCAGTGCTAGTCGAGGTTTAGGCTACACCTTC.